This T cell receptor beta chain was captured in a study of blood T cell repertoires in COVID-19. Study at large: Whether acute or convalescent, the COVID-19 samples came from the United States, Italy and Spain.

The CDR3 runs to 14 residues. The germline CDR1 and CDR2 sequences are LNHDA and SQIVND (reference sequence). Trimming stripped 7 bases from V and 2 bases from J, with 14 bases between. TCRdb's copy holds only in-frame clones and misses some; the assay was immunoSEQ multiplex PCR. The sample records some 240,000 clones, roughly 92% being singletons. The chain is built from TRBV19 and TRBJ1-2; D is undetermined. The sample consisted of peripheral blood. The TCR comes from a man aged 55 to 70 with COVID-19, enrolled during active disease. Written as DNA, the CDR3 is TGTGCCAGTATACCCTGGGGAGGAAACTATGGCTACACCTTC. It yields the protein CASIPWGGNYGYTF.